This T cell receptor (beta chain) is drawn from a study of tumor-infiltrating lymphocytes in primary liver carcinoma. Across the study: Sequencing of the samples generated roughly 3.5 to 7.13 million productive TCRbeta reads, with similar yields across tissue types.

The CDR3 runs to 10 residues. Between the trimmed V and J ends, which lost 5 bases and 4 bases, there was a span of 5 bases. Germline assignment: CDR1 SQVTM and CDR2 ANQGSEA. With around 520 ng total RNA as template and a constant-region primer, TCR beta cDNA was made. Amplification in three nested multiplex PCR rounds with slightly modified ARM-PCR gave rise to TCR beta libraries. Use of TRBV1-TRBV30 forward primers with a C-beta reverse primer characterized the first two PCR rounds, which lasted around 11 cycles each. TCRdb re-called the multiplex PCR reads with MiXCR, one entry per CDR3 protein. The sample shows 85,000 to 100,000 distinct CDR3 sequences, around 68% of them seen only once. This clonotype is medium-sized (0.01 to 0.1%) by share. The antigen remains unidentified. Investigators took RNA and DNA out together from about 21-30 mg of unsorted bulk tissue. Surgeons treated the primary liver carcinoma of the patients by surgical resection.

The study's findings and limits: The difference in top-250-clone fraction between tumors and blood was significant, favoring tumors (p = 0.039).

Sequenced material: tumor-adjacent normal liver tissue. The sequence derives from a man aged 35 to 55 with primary liver carcinoma and hepatitis B virus infection. The V call is TRBV29-1, the J call TRBJ1-1, with D hard to call. DNA for the CDR3: TGCAGCGTTCTCGGCACTGAAGCTTTCTTT. Amino acid sequence: CSVLGTEAFF.